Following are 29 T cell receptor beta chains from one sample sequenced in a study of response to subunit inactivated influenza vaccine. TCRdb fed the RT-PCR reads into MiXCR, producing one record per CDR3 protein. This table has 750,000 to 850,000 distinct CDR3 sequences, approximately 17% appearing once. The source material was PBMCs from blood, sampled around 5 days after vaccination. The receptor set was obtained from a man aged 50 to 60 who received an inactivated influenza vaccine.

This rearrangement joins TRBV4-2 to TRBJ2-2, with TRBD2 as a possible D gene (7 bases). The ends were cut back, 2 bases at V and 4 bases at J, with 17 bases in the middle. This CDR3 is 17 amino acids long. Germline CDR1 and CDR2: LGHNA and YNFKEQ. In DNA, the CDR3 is TGTGCCAGCAGCCAATGGGGGCTAGCGGCTTCCACCGGGGAGCTGTTTTTT. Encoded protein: CASSQWGLAASTGELFF.

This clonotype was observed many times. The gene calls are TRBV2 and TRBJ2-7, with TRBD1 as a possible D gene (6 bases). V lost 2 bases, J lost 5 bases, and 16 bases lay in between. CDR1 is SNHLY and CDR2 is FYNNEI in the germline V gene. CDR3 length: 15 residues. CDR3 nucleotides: TGTGCCAGCAGTGAAACCAGGGGAAAGGAGGACGAGCAGTACTTC. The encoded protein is CASSETRGKEDEQYF.

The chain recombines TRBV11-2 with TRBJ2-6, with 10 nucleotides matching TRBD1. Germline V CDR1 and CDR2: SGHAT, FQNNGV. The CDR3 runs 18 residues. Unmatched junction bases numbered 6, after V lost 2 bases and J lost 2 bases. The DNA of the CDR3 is TGTGCCAGCAGCTTACTGGGACAGGGGCTTGCTGGGGCCAACGTCCTGACTTTC. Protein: CASSLLGQGLAGANVLTF.

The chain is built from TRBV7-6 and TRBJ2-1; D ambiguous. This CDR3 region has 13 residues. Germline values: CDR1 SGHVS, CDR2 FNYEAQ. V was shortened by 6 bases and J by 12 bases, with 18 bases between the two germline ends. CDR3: CASSGTRGIGQFF. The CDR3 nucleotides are TGTGCCAGCAGTGGCACGAGAGGAATCGGGCAGTTCTTC.

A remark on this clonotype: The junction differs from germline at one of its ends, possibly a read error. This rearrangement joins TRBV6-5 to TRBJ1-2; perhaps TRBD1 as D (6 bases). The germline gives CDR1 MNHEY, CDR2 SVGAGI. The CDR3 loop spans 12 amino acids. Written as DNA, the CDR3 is TGTGCCAGCAGTTACTGGCAGGGGTCCCTTTTCTTC. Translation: CASSYWQGSLFF.

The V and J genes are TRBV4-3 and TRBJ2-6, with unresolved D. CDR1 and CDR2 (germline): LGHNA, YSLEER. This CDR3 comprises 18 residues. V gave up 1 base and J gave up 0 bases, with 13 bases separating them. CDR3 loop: CASSQGELLSSGANVLTF. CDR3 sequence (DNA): TGCGCCAGCAGCCAAGGGGAACTCCTAAGCTCTGGGGCCAACGTCCTGACTTTC.

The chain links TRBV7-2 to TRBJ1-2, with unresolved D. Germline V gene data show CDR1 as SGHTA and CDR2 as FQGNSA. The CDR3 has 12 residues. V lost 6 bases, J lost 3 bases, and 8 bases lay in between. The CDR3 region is CASSRRDYGYTF. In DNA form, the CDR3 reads TGTGCCAGCAGTCGGCGGGACTATGGCTACACCTTC.

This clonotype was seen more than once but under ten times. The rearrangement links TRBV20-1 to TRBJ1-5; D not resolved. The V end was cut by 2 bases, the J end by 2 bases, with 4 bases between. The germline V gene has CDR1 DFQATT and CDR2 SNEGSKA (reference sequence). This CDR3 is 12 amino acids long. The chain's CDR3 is CSARYGNQPQHF. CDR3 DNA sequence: TGCAGTGCTAGATACGGCAATCAGCCCCAGCATTTT.

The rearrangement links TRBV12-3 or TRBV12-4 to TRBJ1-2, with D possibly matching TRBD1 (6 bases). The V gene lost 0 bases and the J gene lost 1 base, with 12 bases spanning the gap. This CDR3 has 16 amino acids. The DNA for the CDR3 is TGTGCCAGCAGTTTAGCGAACGGACAGATTAACTATGGCTACACCTTC. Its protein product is CASSLANGQINYGYTF.

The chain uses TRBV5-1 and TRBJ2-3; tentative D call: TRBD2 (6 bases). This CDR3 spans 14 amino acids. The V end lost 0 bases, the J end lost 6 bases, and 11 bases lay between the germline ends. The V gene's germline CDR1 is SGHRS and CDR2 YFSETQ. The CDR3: CASSLGLAQDTQYF. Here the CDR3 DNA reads TGCGCCAGCAGCTTGGGGCTAGCGCAGGATACGCAGTATTTT.

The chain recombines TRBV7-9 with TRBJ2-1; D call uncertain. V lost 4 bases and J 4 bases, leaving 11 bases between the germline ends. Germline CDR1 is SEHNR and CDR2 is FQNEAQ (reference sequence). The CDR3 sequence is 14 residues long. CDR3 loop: CASSSLTKYNEQFF. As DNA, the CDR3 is TGTGCCAGCAGCTCCCTTACTAAATACAATGAGCAGTTCTTC.

CDR3 in amino acids: CASCVSGGVADTQYF. The CDR3 DNA is TGCGCCAGCTGTGTCTCCGGGGGTGTCGCAGATACGCAGTATTTT. The chain combines TRBV5-1 with TRBJ2-3, with D possibly TRBD2 on 6 matching bases. The CDR3 contains 15 residues. V was cut by 7 bases and J by 4 bases, with 19 bases left in between. CDR1 is SGHRS, CDR2 YFSETQ, per germline.

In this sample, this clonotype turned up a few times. The CDR3 reads CASSQVLGRITLHF. The CDR3 bases are TGCGCCAGCAGCCAAGTTCTAGGGCGGATTACCCTCCACTTT. This chain joins TRBV4-1 and TRBJ1-6, with unresolved D. Germline CDR1 and CDR2: MGHRA and YSYEKL. The V and J ends lost 1 base and 14 bases respectively, with 15 bases between them. This CDR3 has 14 residues.

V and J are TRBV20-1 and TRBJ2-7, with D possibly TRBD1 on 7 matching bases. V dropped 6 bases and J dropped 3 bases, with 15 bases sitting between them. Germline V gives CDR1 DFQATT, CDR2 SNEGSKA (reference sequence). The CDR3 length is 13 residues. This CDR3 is CSARGRGNYEQYF. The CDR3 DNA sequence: TGCAGTGCGAGGGGGCGGGGAAACTACGAGCAGTACTTC.

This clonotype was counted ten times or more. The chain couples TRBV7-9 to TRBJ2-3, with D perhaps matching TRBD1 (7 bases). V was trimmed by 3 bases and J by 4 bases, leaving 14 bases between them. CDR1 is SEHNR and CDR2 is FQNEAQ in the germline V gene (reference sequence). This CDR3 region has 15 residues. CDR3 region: CASSFGGGEADTQYF. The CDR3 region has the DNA TGTGCCAGCAGCTTTGGAGGGGGCGAGGCAGATACGCAGTATTTT.

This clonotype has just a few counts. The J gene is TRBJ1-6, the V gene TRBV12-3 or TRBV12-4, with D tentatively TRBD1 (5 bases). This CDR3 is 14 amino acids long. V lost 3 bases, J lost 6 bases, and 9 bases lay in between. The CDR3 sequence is CASSLEGVNSPLHF. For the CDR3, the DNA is TGTGCCAGCAGTTTGGAAGGGGTTAATTCACCCCTCCACTTT.

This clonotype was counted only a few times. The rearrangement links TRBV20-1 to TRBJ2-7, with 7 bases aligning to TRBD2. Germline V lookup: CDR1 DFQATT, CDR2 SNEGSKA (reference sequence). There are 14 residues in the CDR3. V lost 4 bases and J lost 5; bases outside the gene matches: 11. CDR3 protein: CSATVGGPWDEQYF. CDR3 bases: TGCAGTGCTACAGTGGGAGGGCCGTGGGACGAGCAGTACTTC.

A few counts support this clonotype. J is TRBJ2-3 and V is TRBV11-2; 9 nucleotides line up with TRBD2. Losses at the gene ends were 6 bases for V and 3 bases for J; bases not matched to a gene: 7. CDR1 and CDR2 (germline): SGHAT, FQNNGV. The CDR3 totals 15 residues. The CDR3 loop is CASRQPGLATDTQYF. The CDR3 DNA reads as TGTGCCAGCAGACAACCGGGACTAGCTACAGATACGCAGTATTTT.

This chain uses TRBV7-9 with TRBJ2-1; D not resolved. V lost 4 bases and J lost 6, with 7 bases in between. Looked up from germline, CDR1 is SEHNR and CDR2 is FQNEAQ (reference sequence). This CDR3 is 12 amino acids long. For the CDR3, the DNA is TGTGCCAGCAGCTCAGCGTCCAATGAGCAGTTCTTC. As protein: CASSSASNEQFF.

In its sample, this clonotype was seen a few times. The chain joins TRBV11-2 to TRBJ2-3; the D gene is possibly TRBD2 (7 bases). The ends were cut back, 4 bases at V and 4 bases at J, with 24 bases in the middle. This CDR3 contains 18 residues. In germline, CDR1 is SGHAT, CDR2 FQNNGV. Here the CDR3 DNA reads TGTGCCAGCAGCTCGTCTAGCGGAGGTGGGGGCTGGCCAGATACGCAGTATTTT. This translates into CASSSSSGGGGWPDTQYF.

CDR3 DNA sequence: TGCAGCGTTGTGAGTCAGCTGAACACCGGGGAGCTGTTTTTT. Its protein is CSVVSQLNTGELFF. The chain is built from TRBV29-1 and TRBJ2-2; D is unresolved. Germline V gene sequence: CDR1 SQVTM, CDR2 ANQGSEA. The CDR3 runs to 14 residues. Trimming pared 4 bases from V and 1 base from J, leaving 10 bases between.

The CDR3 DNA reads as TGTGCCAGCAGCTCGCAAGGGGGACGTACTTCCTACGAGCAGTACTTC. It translates to CASSSQGGRTSYEQYF. The chain recombines TRBV7-2 with TRBJ2-7; D is possibly TRBD1 (6 bases). The CDR3 has 16 amino acids. Germline CDR1 is SGHTA and CDR2 is FQGNSA. V was pared by 4 bases and J by 1 base, with 17 bases between.

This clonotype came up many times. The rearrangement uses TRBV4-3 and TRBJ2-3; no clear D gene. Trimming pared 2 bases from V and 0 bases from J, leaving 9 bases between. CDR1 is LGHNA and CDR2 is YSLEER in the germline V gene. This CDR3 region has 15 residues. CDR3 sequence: CASSQWTQSTDTQYF. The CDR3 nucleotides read TGCGCCAGCAGCCAATGGACCCAGAGCACAGATACGCAGTATTTT.

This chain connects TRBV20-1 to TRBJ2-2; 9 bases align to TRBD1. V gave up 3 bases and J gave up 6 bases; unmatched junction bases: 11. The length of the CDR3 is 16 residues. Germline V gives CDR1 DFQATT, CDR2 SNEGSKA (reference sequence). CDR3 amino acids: CSARNPGQGSSGELFF. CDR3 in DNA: TGCAGTGCTAGGAACCCGGGACAGGGAAGCTCCGGGGAGCTGTTTTTT.

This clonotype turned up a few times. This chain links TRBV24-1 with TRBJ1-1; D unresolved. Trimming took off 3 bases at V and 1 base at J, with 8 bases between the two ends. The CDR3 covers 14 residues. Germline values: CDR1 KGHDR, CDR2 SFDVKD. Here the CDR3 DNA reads TGTGCCACCAGTGATCCCCCACCGAACACTGAAGCTTTCTTT. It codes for CATSDPPPNTEAFF.

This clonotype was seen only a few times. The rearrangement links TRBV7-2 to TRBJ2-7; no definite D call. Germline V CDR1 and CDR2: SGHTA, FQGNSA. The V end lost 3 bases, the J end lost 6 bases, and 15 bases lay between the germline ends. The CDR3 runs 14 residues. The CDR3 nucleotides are TGTGCCAGCAGCTTCCGGGCTCTGGGCTCCGAGCAGTACTTC. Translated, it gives CASSFRALGSEQYF.

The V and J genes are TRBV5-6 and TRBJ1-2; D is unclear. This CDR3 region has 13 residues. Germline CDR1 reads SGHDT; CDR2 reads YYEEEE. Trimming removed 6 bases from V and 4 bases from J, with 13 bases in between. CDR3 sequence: CASTSRRAYGYTF. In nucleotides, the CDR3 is TGTGCCAGCACCTCACGTCGGGCCTATGGCTACACCTTC.

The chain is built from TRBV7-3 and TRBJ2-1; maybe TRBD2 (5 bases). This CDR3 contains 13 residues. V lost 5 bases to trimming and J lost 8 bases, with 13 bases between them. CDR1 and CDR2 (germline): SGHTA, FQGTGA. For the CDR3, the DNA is TGTGCCAGCAGCCGTGGACTTTCAGATGAGCAGTTCTTC. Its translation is CASSRGLSDEQFF.

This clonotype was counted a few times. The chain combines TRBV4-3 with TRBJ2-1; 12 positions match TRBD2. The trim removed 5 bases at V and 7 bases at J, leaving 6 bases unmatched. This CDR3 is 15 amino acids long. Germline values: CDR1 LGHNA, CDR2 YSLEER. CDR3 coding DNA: TGCGCCAGCAGCGTACTAGCGGGAGGTACAAATGAGCAGTTCTTC. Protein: CASSVLAGGTNEQFF.